What follows describes a single TCR beta chain. Its antigen is still unknown. Base-call qualities are not available, and no considerably larger clone is one nucleotide away. TCRbeta CDR3 regions were amplified from genomic DNA by means of the immunoSEQ Assay, a bias-controlled multiplex PCR. The original pipeline was this. The number of nucleated cells in each sample was estimated from the amplification of reference gene primers within the assay. To quantify the absolute abundance of each unique TCRbeta CDR3 rearrangement, sequence reads were collapsed and filtered. For each sample, productive Simpson clonality was calculated as the square root of Simpson's diversity index across productive rearrangements. TCRdb took this table from immuneACCESS and kept in-frame rearrangements with V and J called. Such tables lack part of the clones; where checked against another copy, unresolved V genes explain under half of the gap, and the rest is unexplained. V and J calls and clone size are those listed in that table; D and trimming were worked out from the DNA. This sample lists 210,000 or so clones; about 90% were detected once. Around 1.6% of the sample rests with the top ten.

Whole blood was collected in K2EDTA tubes by collaborating institutions according to the institutions' own protocols. For TCRbeta analysis, collaborators shipped samples in one of three forms: frozen whole blood, isolated PBMCs, or DNA extracted from either of those sample types. The data stem from a study of blood T cell repertoires in COVID-19 (dated by TCRdb to 2020 to 2022). Context from the whole study: Samples from collaborators originated in the United States, Italy and Spain and spanned both the acute and convalescent phases of COVID-19. The repertoires were released in a freely available public database intended as a resource for research on the immune response to SARS-CoV-2. Where available, HLA class I and class II types were taken from metadata supplied by the sample provider and were not determined by assay-based typing. A de-identified subject ID, COVID-19 status, age in years and sex were almost always included in the sample metadata. The prospective study material was composed of cDNA or gDNA derived from T cells, B-cell-depleted T cells, or PBMCs. Deeply sampled blood TCRbeta repertoires from subjects exposed to, actively infected with, or recovered from COVID-19 were included in the dataset. The samples were drawn from two sources: the first 160 participants of the ongoing ImmuneRACE study, and 1,254 subjects contributed by 6 global collaborators. Summary of the overall study and its limitations: How much clinical and demographic metadata was included differed by source and by participant, and the metadata was provided uncurated.

Including cysteine and phenylalanine, the CDR3 has 17 amino acids. Only CDR3 DNA is held: 51 bases, read in frame from base 1. Taken from the germline V gene, the CDR1 and CDR2 loops are MGHRA and YSYEKL. The germline V and J ends show losses of 3 bases and 5 bases respectively, and no gene match explains 10 bases of the junction. The sequence links TRBV4-1 to TRBJ2-1; 10 nucleotides in the junction match TRBD2. This TCR derives from a man between 18 and 35 years old with active or convalescent COVID-19. The sample consisted of peripheral blood. The CDR3 amino acid sequence is: CASSHPAGTSDNNEQFF. The DNA sequence is given as TGCGCCAGCAGCCATCCTGCCGGGACTAGCGACAACAATGAGCAGTTCTTC.